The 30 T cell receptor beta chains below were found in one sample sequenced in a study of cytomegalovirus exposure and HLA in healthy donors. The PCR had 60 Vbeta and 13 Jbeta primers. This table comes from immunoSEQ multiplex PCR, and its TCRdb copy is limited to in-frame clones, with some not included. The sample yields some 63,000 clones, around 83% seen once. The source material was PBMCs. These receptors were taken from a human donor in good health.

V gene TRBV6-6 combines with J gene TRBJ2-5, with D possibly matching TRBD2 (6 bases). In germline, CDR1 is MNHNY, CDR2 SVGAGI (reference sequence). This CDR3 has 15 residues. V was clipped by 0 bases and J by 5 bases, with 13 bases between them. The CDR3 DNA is TGTGCCAGCAGTTACTCGACTAGTTATGGGGAGACCCAGTACTTC. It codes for CASSYSTSYGETQYF.

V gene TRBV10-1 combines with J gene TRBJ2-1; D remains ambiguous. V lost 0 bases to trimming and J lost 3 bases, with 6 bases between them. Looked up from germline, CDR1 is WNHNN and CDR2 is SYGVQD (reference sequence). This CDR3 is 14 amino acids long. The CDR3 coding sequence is TGCGCCAGCAGTGAGTCATCAGACTACAATGAGCAGTTCTTC. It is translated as CASSESSDYNEQFF.

In nucleotides, the CDR3 is TGTGCCAGCAGCTTGGTGGGCGGGGGCCTTAGCACAGATACGCAGTATTTT. Translation gives CASSLVGGGLSTDTQYF. V is TRBV11-2 and J is TRBJ2-3, with D perhaps TRBD2 (7 bases). Germline V lookup: CDR1 SGHAT, CDR2 FQNNGV. V dropped 3 bases and J dropped 0 bases, with 16 bases sitting between them. This CDR3 comprises 17 residues.

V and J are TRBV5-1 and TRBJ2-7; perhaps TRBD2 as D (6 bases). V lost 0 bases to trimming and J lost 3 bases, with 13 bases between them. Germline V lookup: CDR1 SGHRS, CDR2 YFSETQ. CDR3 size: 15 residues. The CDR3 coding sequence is TGCGCCAGCAGCTTGGACGGCGGGATTAGCTACGAGCAGTACTTC. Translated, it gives CASSLDGGISYEQYF.

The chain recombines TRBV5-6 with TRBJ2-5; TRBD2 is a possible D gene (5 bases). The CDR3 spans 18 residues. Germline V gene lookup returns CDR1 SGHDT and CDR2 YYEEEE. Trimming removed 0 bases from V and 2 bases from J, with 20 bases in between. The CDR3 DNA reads TGTGCCAGCAGCTTGGAGTGGCGGGCAAAAGAACCACAAGAGACCCAGTACTTC. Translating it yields CASSLEWRAKEPQETQYF.

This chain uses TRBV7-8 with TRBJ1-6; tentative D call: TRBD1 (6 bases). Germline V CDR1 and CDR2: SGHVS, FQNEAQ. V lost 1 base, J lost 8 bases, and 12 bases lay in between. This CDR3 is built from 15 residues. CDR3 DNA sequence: TGTGCCAGCAGCTTAGTGAGGGCAGGGGATTCACCCCTCCACTTT. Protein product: CASSLVRAGDSPLHF.

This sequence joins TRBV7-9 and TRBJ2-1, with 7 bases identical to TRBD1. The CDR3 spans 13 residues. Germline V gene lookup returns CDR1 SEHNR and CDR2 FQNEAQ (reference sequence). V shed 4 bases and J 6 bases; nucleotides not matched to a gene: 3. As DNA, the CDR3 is TGTGCCAGCAGCTCGTCAGGGGGCAATGAGCAGTTCTTC. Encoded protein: CASSSSGGNEQFF.

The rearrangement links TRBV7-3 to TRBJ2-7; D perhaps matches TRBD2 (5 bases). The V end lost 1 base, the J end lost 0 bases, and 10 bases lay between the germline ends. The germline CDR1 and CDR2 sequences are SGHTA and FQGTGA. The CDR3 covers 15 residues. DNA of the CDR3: TGTGCCAGCAGCTTAATCCCCGGGAACTCCTACGAGCAGTACTTC. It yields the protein CASSLIPGNSYEQYF.

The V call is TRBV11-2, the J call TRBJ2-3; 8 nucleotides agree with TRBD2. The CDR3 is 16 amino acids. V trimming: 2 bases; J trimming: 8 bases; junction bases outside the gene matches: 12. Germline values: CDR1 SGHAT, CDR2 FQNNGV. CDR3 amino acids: CASSLRGGLVMGTQYF. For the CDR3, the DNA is TGTGCCAGCAGCTTAAGGGGGGGACTAGTTATGGGTACGCAGTATTTT.

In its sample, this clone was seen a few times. The CDR3 here is CASSLWGNTEAFF. DNA of the CDR3: TGTGCCAGCAGCTTGTGGGGCAACACTGAAGCTTTCTTT. The V gene is TRBV7-2, the J gene TRBJ1-1, with D possibly matching TRBD1 (5 bases). CDR1 is SGHTA, CDR2 FQGNSA, per germline. The CDR3 is 13 amino acids. V shed 3 bases and J shed 2 bases, with 7 bases lying between them.

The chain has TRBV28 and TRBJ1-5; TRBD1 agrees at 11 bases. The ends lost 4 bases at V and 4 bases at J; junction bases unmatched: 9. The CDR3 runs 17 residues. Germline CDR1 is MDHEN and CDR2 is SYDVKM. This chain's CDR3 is CASSSGTGGGGNQPQHF. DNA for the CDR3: TGTGCCAGCAGTTCTGGGACAGGGGGTGGGGGGAATCAGCCCCAGCATTTT.

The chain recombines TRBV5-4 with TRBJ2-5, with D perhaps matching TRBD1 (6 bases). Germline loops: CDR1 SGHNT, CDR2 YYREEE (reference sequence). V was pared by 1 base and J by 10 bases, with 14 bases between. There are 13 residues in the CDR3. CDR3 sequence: CASSLYDSGDQYF. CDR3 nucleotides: TGTGCCAGCAGCTTGTATGATTCAGGGGACCAGTACTTC. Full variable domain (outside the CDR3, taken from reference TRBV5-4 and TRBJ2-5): ETGVTQSPTHLIKTRGQQVTLRCSSQSGHNTVSWYQQALGQGPQFIFQYYREEENGRGNFPPRFSGLQFPNYSSELNVNALELDDSALYLCASSLYDSGDQYFGPGTRLLVL.

CDR3 nucleotide sequence: TGTGCCAGCAGTTACTCGGGGCCCGCCTCCTACGAGCAGTACTTC. Its translation is CASSYSGPASYEQYF. This rearrangement joins TRBV6-6 to TRBJ2-7; the D gene is possibly TRBD1 (5 bases). Trimming stripped 0 bases from V and 0 bases from J, with 9 bases between. Per the germline V gene, CDR1 is MNHNY and CDR2 is SVGAGI (reference sequence). The CDR3 runs 15 residues.

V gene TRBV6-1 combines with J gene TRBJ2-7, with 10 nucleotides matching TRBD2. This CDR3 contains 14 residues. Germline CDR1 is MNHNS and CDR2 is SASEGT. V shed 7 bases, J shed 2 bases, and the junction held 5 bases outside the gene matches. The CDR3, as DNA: TGTGCCAGCACCCCTAGCGGGGGTCCCTACGAGCAGTACTTC. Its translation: CASTPSGGPYEQYF.

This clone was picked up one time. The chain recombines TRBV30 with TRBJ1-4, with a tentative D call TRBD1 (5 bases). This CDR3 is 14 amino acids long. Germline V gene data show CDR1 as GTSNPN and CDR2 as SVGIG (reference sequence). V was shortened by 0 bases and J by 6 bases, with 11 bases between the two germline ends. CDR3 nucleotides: TGTGCCTGGAGTGTCAAGGGAGGGGATGAAAAACTGTTTTTT. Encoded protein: CAWSVKGGDEKLFF.

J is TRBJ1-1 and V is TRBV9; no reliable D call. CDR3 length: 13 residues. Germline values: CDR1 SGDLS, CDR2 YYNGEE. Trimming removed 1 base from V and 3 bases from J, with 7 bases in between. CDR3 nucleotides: TGTGCCAGCAGCGTACACCGGGACACTGAAGCTTTCTTT. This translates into CASSVHRDTEAFF. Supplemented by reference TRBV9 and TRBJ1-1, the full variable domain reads DSGVTQTPKHLITATGQRVTLRCSPRSGDLSVYWYQQSLDQGLQFLIQYYNGEERAKGNILERFSAQQFPDLHSELNLSSLELGDSALYFCASSVHRDTEAFFGQGTRLTVV.

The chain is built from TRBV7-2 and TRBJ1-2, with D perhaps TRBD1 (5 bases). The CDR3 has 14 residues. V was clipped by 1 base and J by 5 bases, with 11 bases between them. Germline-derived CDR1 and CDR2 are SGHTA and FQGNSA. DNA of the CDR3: TGTGCCAGCAGCTTAGGGGGCAGGGATTATGGCTACACCTTC. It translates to CASSLGGRDYGYTF.

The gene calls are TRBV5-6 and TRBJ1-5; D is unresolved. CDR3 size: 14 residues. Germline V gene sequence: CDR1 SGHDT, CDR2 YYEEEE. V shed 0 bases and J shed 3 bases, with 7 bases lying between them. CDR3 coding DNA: TGTGCCAGCAGCTTGGGAACAGTCAATCAGCCCCAGCATTTT. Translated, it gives CASSLGTVNQPQHF.

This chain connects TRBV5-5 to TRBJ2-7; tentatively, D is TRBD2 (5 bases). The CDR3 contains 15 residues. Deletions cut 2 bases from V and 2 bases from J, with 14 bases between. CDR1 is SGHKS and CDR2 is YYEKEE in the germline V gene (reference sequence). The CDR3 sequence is CASSFGRGRPYEQYF. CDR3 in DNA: TGTGCCAGCAGCTTTGGGCGCGGGCGACCCTACGAGCAGTACTTC. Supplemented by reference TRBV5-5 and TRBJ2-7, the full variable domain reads DAGVTQSPTHLIKTRGQQVTLRCSPISGHKSVSWYQQVLGQGPQFIFQYYEKEERGRGNFPDRFSARQFPNYSSELNVNALLLGDSALYLCASSFGRGRPYEQYFGPGTRLTVT.

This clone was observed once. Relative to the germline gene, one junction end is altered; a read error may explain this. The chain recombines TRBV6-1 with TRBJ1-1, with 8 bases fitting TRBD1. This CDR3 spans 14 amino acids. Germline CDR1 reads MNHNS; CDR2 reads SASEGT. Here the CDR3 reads CACRMTGDVAEAFF. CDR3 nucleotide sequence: TGTGCCTGCAGAATGACAGGGGACGTCGCTGAAGCTTTCTTT.

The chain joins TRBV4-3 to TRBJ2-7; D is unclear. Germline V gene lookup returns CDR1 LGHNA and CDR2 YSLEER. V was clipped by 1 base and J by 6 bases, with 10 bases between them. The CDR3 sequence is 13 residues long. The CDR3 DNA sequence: TGCGCCAGCAGCCAAGCCTACTCAAGCGAGCAGTACTTC. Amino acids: CASSQAYSSEQYF.

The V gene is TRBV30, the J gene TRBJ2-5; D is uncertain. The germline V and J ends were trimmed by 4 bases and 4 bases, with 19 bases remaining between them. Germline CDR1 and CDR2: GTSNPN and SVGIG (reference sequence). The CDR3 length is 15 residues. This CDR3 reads CAWNDRQRVRETQYF. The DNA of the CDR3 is TGTGCCTGGAACGATAGGCAGCGTGTCCGAGAGACCCAGTACTTC.

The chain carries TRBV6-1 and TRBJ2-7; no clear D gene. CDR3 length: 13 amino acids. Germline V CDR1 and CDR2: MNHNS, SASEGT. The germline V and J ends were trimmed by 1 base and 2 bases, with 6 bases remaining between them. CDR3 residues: CASSEVGAYEQYF. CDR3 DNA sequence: TGTGCCAGCAGTGAAGTGGGCGCCTACGAGCAGTACTTC.

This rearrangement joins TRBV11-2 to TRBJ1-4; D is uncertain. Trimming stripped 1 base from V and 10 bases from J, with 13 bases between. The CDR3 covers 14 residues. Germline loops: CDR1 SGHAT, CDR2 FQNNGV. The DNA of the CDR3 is TGTGCCAGCAGCTTAGCACGAACATCCCCAAAACTGTTTTTT. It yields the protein CASSLARTSPKLFF.

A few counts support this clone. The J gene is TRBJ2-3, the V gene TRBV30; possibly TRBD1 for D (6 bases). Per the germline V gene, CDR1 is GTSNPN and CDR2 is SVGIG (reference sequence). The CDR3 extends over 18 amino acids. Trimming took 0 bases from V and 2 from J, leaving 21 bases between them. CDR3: CAWSVLARGGVNTDTQYF. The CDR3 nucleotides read TGTGCCTGGAGTGTATTGGCGAGAGGGGGAGTGAACACAGATACGCAGTATTTT.

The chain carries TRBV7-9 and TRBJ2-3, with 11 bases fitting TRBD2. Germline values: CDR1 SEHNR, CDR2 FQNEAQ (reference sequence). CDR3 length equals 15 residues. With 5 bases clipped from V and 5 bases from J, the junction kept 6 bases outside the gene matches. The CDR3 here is CASSHGTSGGDTQYF. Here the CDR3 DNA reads TGTGCCAGCAGCCACGGGACTAGCGGTGGAGATACGCAGTATTTT.

CDR3 sequence: CASSFDRTNTGELFF. The CDR3 DNA reads as TGTGCCAGCAGCTTCGACAGAACGAACACCGGGGAGCTGTTTTTT. This chain joins TRBV11-1 and TRBJ2-2, with a tentative D call TRBD1 (5 bases). There are 15 residues in the CDR3. Germline V gene data show CDR1 as SGHAT and CDR2 as FQDESV (reference sequence). Deletions cut 3 bases from V and 0 bases from J, with 8 bases between.

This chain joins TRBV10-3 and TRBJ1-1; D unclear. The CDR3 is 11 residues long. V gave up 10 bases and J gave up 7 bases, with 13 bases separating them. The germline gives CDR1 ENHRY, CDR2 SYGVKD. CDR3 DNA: TGTGCCACCAAGAATCCGGGTGAAGCTTTCTTT. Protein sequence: CATKNPGEAFF.

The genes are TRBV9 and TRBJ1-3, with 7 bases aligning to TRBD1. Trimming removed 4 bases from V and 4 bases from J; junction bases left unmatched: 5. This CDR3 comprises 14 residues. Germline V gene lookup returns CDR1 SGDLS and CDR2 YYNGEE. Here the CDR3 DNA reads TGTGCCAGCAGCCTCCGGACAGGAGGAAACACCATATATTTT. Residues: CASSLRTGGNTIYF.

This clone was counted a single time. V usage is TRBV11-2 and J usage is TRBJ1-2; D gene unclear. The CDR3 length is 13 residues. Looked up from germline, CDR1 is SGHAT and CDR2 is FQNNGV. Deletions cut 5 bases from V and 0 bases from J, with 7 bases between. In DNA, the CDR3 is TGTGCCAGCAGCATCAATCCTAACTATGGCTACACCTTC. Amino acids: CASSINPNYGYTF.